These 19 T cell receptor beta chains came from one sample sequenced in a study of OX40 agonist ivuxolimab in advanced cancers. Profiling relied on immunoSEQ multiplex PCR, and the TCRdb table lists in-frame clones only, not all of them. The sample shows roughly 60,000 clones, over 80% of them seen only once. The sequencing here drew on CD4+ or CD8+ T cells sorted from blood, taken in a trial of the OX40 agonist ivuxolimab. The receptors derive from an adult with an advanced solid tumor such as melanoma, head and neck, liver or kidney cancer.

CDR3 residues: CASSRGANTGELFF. Written as DNA, the CDR3 is TGCGCCAGCAGCCGGGGAGCGAACACCGGGGAGCTGTTTTTT. This rearrangement joins TRBV4-3 to TRBJ2-2; D might be TRBD2 (5 bases). Germline lookup yields CDR1 LGHNA and CDR2 YSLEER. Trimming removed 4 bases from V and 0 bases from J, with 6 bases in between. This CDR3 is built from 14 residues.

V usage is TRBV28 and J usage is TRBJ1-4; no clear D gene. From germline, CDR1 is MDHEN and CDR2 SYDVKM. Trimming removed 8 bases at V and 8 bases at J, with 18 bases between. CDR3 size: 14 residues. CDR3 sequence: CASGLLAGREKLFF. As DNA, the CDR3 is TGTGCCAGCGGGCTTCTTGCGGGAAGAGAAAAACTGTTTTTT.

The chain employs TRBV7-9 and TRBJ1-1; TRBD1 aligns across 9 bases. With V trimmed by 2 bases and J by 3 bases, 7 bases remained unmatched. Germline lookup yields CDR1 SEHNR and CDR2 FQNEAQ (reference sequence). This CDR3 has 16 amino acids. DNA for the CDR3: TGTGCCAGCAGCTTAATTTGGGACAGGGACCACACTGAAGCTTTCTTT. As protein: CASSLIWDRDHTEAFF.

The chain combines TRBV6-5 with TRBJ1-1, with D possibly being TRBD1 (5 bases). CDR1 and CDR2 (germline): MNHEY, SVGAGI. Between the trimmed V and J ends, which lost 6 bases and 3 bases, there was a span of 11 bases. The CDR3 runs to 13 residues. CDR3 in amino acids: CASRSVGDTEAFF. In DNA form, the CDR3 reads TGTGCCAGCAGATCTGTGGGGGACACTGAAGCTTTCTTT.

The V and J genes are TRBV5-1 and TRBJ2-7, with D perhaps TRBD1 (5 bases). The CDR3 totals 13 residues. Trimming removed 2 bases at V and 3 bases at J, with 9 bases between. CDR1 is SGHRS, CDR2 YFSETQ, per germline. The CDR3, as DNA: TGCGCCAGCAGCTTCCGGCAGGGCTACGAGCAGTACTTC. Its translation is CASSFRQGYEQYF.

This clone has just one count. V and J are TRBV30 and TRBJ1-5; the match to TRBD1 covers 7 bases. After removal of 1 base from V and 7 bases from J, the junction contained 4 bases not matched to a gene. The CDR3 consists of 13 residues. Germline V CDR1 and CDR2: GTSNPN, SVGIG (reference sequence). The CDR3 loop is CAWSGGGEQPQHF. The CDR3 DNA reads TGTGCCTGGAGTGGAGGGGGCGAGCAGCCCCAGCATTTT.

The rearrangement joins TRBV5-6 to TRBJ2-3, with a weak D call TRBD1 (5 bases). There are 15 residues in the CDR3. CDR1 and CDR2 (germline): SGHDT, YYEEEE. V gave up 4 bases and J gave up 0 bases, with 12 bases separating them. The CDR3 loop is CASSPRGQSTDTQYF. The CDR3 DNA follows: TGTGCCAGCAGCCCAAGGGGCCAGAGCACAGATACGCAGTATTTT.

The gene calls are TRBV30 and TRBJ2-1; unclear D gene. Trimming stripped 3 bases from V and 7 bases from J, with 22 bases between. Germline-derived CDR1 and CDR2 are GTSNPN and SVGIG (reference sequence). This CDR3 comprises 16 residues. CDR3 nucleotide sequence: TGTGCCTGGAGCCATGGAACACCCGGCCTTTTGAATGAGCAGTTCTTC. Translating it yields CAWSHGTPGLLNEQFF.

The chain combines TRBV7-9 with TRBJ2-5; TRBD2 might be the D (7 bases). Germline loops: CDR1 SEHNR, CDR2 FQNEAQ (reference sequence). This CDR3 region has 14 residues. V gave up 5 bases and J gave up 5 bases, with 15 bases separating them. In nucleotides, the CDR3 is TGTGCCAGCAGCCCCGGCGGGGGCCGGGAGACCCAGTACTTC. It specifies CASSPGGGRETQYF.

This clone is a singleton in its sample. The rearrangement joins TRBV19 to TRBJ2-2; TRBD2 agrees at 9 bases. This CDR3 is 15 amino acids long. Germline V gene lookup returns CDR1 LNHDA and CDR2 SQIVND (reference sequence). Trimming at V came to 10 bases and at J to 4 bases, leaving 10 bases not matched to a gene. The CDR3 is CATASGVVVTGELFF. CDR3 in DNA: TGTGCCACGGCTAGCGGGGTTGTTGTCACCGGGGAGCTGTTTTTT.

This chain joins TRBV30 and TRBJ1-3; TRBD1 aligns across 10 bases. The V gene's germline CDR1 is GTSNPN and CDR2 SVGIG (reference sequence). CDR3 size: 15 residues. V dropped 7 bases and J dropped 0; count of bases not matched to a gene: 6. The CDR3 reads CASSTGGLSGNTIYF. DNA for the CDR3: TGTGCCTCCTCGACAGGGGGCCTCTCTGGAAACACCATATATTTT.

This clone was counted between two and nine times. The CDR3 loop is CASSVRTGRNRAGELFF. In DNA form, the CDR3 reads TGTGCCAGCAGCGTGAGGACAGGGCGTAATAGGGCCGGGGAGCTGTTTTTT. The chain carries TRBV5-4 and TRBJ2-2, with 8 bases fitting TRBD1. V was clipped by 4 bases and J by 6 bases; unmatched bases: 14. CDR3 length: 17 residues. Germline V gene sequence: CDR1 SGHNT, CDR2 YYREEE (reference sequence).

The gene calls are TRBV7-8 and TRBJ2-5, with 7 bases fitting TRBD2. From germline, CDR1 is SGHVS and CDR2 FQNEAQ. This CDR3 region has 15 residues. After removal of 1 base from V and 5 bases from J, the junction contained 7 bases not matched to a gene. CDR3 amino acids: CASSLEGGPWETQYF. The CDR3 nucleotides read TGTGCCAGCAGCTTAGAGGGAGGGCCTTGGGAGACCCAGTACTTC.

For the CDR3, the DNA is TGCGCCAGCAGTGATGACAGGGGGCGCGAGACCCAGTACTTC. Its translation: CASSDDRGRETQYF. The chain joins TRBV10-2 to TRBJ2-5; 10 nucleotides line up with TRBD1. V shed 3 bases and J 5 bases; nucleotides not matched to a gene: 3. The CDR3 has 14 amino acids. Germline CDR1 is WSHSY and CDR2 is SAAADI.

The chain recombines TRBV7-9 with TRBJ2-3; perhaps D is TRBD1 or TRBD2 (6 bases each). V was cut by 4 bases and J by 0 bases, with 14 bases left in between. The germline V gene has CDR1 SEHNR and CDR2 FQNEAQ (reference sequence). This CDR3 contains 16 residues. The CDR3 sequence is CASSSRRGPSTDTQYF. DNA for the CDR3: TGTGCCAGCAGCTCCAGACGGGGGCCTAGCACAGATACGCAGTATTTT.

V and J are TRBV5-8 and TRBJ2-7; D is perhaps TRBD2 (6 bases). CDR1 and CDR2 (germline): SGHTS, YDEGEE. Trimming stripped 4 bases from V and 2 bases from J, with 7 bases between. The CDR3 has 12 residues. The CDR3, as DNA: TGTGCCAGCAGCCGCGGGACCTACGAGCAGTACTTC. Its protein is CASSRGTYEQYF.

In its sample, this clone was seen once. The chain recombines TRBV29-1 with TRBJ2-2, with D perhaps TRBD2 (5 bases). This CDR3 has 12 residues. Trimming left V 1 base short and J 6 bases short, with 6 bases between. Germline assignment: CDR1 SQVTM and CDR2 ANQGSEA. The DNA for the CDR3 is TGCAGCGTTGAAGTGGGAGCCGGGGAGCTGTTTTTT. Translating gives CSVEVGAGELFF.

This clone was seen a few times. The DNA of the CDR3 is TGTGCCAGCAGCCAAGATTGGAGGGACGACGGCAACTCCTACGAGCAGTACTTC. This sequence encodes CASSQDWRDDGNSYEQYF. The J gene is TRBJ2-7, the V gene TRBV4-2, with D perhaps matching TRBD2 (6 bases). The CDR3 consists of 18 residues. The V end was cut by 0 bases, the J end by 0 bases, with 18 bases between. Germline-derived CDR1 and CDR2 are LGHNA and YNFKEQ.

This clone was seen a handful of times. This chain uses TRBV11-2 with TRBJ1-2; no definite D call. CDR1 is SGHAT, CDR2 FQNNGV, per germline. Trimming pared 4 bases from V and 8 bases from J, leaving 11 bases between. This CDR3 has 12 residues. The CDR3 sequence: CASSSIPNGYTF. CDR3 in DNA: TGTGCCAGCAGCTCGATCCCGAACGGCTACACCTTC.